The T cell receptor beta chain described here comes from a study of shared clonotypes between healthy human individuals. The wider study: Donors had three CD4 naive, three CD4 memory, two CD8 naive and one CD8 memory plate apiece.

Points from the study as a whole: Some naive CD4 clonotypes, approximately 4.5%, turned up in common across a few donors.

There are 16 residues in the CDR3. Deletions cut 6 bases from V and 0 bases from J, with 15 bases between. Germline CDR1 reads MDHEN; CDR2 reads SYDVKM. Libraries were prepared by immunoSEQ multiplex PCR; TCRdb keeps only in-frame clonotypes and omits some of them. The table shows millions of clones, with 80% to 95% occurring only once. The table lists this clone with a count of one. Its target is not known. The chain uses TRBV28 and TRBJ1-3; D might be TRBD1 (6 bases). Sequenced: naive CD4+ T cells from PBMCs. This sample's subset: CD45RA+ positively selected. This receptor was identified in a man between 18 and 35 years old in good health. Some clones in this sample may be carry-over from other donors' samples. The CDR3 nucleotides are TGTGCCAGCAGCCGCGGACAGATCACCTCTGGAAACACCATATATTTT. It is translated as CASSRGQITSGNTIYF.